The entry below describes one TCR beta chain. Its target is not known. The data are from a study of cytomegalovirus exposure and HLA in healthy donors. Study details: A prior analysis found 117 million unique TCR beta sequences from 170 million or so T cells.

General study results and limits: A later analysis reported that several of the most significant clusters appeared to be linked to common viral pathogens, among them Epstein-Barr virus. Per a later analysis, HLA-associated TCR beta chains showed more clonal expansion than other, equally common TCR beta chains.

Primers: 60 Vbeta forward and 13 Jbeta reverse. Profiled with immunoSEQ multiplex PCR; TCRdb holds only in-frame clones, not every one. This sample has over 85,000 clones, with approximately 80% found just once. CDR1 and CDR2 (germline): LNHDA, SQIVND (reference sequence). With 3 bases clipped from V and 1 base from J, the junction kept 13 bases outside the gene matches. CDR3 length equals 19 residues. The chain uses TRBV19 and TRBJ2-1; TRBD2 matches at 9 bases. Sequenced: PBMCs. This TCR came from a male donor in good health and CMV-seropositive. CDR3 sequence: CASSILASGESWSYNEQFF. In DNA, the CDR3 is TGTGCCAGTAGTATCCTGGCTAGCGGGGAGAGTTGGTCCTACAATGAGCAGTTCTTC. Filled out from reference TRBV19 and TRBJ2-1, the complete variable domain reads DGGITQSPKYLFRKEGQNVTLSCEQNLNHDAMYWYRQDPGQGLRLIYYSQIVNDFQKGDIAEGYSVSREKKESFPLTVTSAQKNPTAFYLCASSILASGESWSYNEQFFGPGTRLTVL.